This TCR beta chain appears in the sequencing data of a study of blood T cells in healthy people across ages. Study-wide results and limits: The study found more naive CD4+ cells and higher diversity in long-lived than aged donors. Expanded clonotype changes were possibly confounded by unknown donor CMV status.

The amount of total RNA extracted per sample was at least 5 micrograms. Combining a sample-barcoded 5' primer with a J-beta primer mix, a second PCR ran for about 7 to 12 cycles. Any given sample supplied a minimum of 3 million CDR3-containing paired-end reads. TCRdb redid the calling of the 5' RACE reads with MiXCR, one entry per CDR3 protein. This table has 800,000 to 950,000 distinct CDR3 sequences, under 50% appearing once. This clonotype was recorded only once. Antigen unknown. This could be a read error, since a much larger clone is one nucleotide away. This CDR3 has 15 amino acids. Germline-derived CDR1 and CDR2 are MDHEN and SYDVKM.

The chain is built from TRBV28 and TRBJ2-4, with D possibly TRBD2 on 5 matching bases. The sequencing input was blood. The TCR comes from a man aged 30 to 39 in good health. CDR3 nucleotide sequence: TGTGCCAGCAGTTTAGAGGGTAACTTAAAAAACATTCGGTACTTC. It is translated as CASSLEGNLKNIRYF.